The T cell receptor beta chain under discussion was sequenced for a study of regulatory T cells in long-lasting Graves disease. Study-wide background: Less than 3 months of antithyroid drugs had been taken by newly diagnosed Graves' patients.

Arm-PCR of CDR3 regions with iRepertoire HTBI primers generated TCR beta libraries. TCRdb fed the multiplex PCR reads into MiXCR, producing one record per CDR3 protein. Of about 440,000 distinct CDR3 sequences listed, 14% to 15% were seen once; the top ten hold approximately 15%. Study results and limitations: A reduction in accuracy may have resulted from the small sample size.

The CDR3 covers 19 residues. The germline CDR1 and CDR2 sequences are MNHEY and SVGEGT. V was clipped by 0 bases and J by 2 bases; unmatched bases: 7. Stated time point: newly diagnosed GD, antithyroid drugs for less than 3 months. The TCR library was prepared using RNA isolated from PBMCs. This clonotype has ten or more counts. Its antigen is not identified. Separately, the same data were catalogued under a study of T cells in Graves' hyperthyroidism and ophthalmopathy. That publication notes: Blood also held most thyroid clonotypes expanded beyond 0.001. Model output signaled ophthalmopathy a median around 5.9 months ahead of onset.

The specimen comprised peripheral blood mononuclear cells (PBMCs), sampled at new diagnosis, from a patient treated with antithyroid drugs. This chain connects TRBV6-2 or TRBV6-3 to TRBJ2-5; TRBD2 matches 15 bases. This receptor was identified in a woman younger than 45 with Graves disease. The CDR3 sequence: CASSYSGLAGGGSQETQYF. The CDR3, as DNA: TGTGCCAGCAGTTACTCGGGACTAGCGGGAGGAGGGTCGCAAGAGACCCAGTACTTC.